This T cell receptor beta chain was obtained from a study of cytomegalovirus exposure and HLA in healthy donors. In its sample, this clone was seen a few times. Its antigen is still unknown. The length of the CDR3 is 14 residues. The PCR had 60 Vbeta and 13 Jbeta primers. Produced via immunoSEQ multiplex PCR; TCRdb's table is partial and in-frame only. The sample records around 32,000 clones, 44% being singletons. General observations from the study: When a later analysis compared HLA-associated TCR beta chains with equally common others, the HLA-associated chains turned out to be more clonally expanded and to have lower generation probabilities. Cytomegalovirus-associated status was assigned to approximately 160 TCR beta chains. Researchers reported in a later analysis that a missense DCLRE1C variant was tied to TCR beta V- and J-gene trimming. TCR beta sequences numbering under 20,000 were associated with HLA alleles at 0.05 false discovery rate in a later analysis.

The receptor comes from a woman in her 50s in good health and CMV-seronegative. V is TRBV21-1 and J is TRBJ1-6; the table's D call of TRBD1 was not tested on the DNA. TRBV21-1 represents a pseudogene. Sequencing was carried out using PBMCs. The CDR3: CASSKVEGEGPLHF. The DNA for the CDR3 is TGTGCCAGCAGCAAAGTAGAGGGGGAAGGGCCCCTCCACTTT.